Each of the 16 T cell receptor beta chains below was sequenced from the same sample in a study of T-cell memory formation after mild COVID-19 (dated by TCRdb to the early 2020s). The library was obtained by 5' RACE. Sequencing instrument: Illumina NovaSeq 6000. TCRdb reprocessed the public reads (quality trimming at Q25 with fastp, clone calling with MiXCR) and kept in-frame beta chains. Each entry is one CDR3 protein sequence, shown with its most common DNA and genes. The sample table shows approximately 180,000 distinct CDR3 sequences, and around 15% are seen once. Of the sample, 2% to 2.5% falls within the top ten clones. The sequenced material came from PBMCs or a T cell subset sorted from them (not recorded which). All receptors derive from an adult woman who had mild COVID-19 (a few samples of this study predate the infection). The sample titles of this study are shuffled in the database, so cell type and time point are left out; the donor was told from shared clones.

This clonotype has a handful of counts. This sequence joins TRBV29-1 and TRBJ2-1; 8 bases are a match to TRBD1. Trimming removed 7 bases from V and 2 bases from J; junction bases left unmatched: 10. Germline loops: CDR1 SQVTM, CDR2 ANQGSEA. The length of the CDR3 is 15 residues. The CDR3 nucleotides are TGCAGCGGGGCGCGGACAGGGTCCACCTACAATGAGCAGTTCTTC. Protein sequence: CSGARTGSTYNEQFF.

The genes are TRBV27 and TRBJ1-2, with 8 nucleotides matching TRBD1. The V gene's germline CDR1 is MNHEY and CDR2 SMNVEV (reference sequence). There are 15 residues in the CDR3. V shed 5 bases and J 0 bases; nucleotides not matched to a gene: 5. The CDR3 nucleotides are TGTGCCAGCAGTCAGGACAGGGACCCTAACTATGGCTACACCTTC. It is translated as CASSQDRDPNYGYTF.

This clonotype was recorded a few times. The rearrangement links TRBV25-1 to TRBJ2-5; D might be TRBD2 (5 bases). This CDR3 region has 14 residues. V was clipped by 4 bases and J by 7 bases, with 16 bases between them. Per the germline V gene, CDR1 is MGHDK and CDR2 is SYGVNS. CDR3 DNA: TGTGCCAGCAGTGTACCTAGCATAGTCGGGACCCAGTACTTC. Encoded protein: CASSVPSIVGTQYF.

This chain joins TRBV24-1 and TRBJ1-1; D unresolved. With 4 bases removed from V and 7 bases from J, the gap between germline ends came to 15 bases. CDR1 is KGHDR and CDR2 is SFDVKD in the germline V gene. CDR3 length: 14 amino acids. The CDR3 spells CATSELEGRVEAFF. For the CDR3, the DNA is TGTGCCACCAGTGAGTTAGAGGGTCGGGTTGAAGCTTTCTTT.

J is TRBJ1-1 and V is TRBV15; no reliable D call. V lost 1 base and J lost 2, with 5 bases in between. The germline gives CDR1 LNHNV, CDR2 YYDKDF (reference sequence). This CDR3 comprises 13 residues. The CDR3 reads CATSRGHNTEAFF. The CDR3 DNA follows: TGTGCCACCAGCAGAGGACATAACACTGAAGCTTTCTTT.

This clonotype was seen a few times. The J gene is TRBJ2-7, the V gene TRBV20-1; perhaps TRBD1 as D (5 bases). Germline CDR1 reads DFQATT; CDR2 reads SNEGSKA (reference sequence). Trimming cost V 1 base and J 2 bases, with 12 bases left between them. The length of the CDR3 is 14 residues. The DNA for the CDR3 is TGCAGTGCTAGAGTTGGGCAGGGTCCCTACGAGCAGTACTTC. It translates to CSARVGQGPYEQYF.

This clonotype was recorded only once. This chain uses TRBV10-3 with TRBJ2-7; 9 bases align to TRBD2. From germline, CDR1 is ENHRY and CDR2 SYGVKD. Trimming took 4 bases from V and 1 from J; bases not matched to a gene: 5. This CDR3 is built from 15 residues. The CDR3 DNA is TGTGCCATCAGTGGGGCTAGCGGGGCTTCCTACGAGCAGTACTTC. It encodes CAISGASGASYEQYF.

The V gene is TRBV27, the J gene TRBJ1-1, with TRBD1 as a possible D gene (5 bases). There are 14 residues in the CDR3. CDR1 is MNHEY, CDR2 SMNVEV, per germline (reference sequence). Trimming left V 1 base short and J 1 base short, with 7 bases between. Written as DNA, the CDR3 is TGTGCCAGCAGTTTATGGGGGTCGAACACTGAAGCTTTCTTT. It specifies CASSLWGSNTEAFF.

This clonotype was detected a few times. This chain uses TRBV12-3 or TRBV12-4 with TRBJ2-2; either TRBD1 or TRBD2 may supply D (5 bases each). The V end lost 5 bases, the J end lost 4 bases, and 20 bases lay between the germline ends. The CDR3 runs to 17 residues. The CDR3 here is CASSRLTGKRGTGELFF. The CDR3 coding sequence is TGTGCCAGCAGTCGGCTTACCGGGAAGAGGGGCACCGGGGAGCTGTTTTTT.

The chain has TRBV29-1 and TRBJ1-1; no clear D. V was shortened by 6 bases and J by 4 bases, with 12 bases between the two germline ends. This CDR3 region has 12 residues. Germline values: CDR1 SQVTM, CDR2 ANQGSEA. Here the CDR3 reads CSVSPSFTEAFF. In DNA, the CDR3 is TGCAGCGTCTCTCCCTCGTTCACTGAAGCTTTCTTT.

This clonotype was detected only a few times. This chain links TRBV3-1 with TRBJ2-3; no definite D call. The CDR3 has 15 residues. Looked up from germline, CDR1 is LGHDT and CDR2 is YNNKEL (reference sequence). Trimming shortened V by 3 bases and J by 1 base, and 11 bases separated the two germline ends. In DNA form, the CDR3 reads TGTGCCAGCAGCCAGACAAGGCAGGGCACAGATACGCAGTATTTT. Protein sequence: CASSQTRQGTDTQYF.

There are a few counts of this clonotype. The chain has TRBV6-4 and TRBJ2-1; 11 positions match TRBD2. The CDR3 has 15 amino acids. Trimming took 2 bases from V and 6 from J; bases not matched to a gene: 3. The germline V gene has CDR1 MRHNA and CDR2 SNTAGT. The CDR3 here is CASSDSLAGGNEQFF. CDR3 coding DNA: TGTGCCAGCAGTGACAGCCTAGCGGGGGGCAATGAGCAGTTCTTC.

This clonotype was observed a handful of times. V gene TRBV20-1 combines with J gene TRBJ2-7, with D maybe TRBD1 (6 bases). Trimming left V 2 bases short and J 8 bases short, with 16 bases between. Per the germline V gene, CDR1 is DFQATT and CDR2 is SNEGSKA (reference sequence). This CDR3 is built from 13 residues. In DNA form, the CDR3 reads TGCAGTGCTAGACCGGGACACGCTAAGAAGCAGTACTTC. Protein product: CSARPGHAKKQYF.

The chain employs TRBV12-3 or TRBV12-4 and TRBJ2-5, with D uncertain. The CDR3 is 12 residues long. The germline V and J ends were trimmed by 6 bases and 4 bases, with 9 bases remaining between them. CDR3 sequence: CASSPGVETQYF. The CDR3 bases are TGTGCCAGCAGCCCTGGGGTAGAGACCCAGTACTTC.

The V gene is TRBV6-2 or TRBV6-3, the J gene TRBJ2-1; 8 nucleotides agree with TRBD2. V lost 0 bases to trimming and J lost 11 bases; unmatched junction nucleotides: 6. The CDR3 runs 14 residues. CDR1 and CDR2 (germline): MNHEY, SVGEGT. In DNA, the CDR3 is TGTGCCAGCAGTTACTCGATTAGGACTAGCCAGCAGTTCTTC. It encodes CASSYSIRTSQQFF.

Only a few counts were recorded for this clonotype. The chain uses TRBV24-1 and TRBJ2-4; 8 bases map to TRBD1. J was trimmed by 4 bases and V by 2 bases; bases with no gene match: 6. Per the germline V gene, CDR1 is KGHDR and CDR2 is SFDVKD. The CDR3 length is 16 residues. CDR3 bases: TGTGCCACCAGTGATTATCGGGGGACAGGAAAAAACATTCAGTACTTC. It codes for CATSDYRGTGKNIQYF.